A selection of T cell receptor beta chains follows, all from one sample in a study of shared clonotypes between healthy human individuals. Data came from immunoSEQ multiplex PCR; TCRdb stores just in-frame clones and leaves some out. In the table there are fewer than 2.5 million clones, approximately 93% of which are singletons. The sequencing sample was made of naive CD4+ T cells from PBMCs. All receptors come from a man between 18 and 35 years old in good health. Some clones in this sample may be carry-over from other donors' samples. CDR3s include the opening cysteine and the closing phenylalanine or tryptophan. A D gene is named only where the DNA matches it firmly.

>TRBJ1-1|TRBV16|-
TGTGCCAGCAGCCGCTTTTCGGAGAACACTGAAGCTTTCTTT
CASSRFSENTEAFF
>TRBJ1-3|TRBV9|-
TGTGCCAGCAGCGCCGGGACGGCGGGGGGAAACACCATATATTTT
CASSAGTAGGNTIYF
>TRBJ1-3|TRBV6-1|-
TGTGCCAGCAGTGAAACCACAACCATCCTGGGAAACACCATATATTTT
CASSETTTILGNTIYF
>TRBJ2-7|TRBV7-3|-
TGTGCCAGCAGCTTGCAGCGCTCCTACGAGCAGTACTTC
CASSLQRSYEQYF
>TRBJ2-7|TRBV19|TRBD2
TGTGCCAGTATGACACTAGCGGGAGACGAGCAGTACTTC
CASMTLAGDEQYF
>TRBJ1-5|TRBV5-4|TRBD1
TGTGCCAGCAGCGTGGACAGGGTGAATCAGCCCCAGCATTTT
CASSVDRVNQPQHF
>TRBJ2-1|TRBV18|TRBD2
TGTGCCAGCTCACCACAAGGGGCGGGAGGAAACAATGAGCAGTTCTTC
CASSPQGAGGNNEQFF
>TRBJ2-5|TRBV30|-
TGTGCCTGGCTATCCCCCGGGACACCCTGGAGGGCCCAGTACTTC
CAWLSPGTPWRAQYF
>TRBJ2-5|TRBV19|TRBD1
TGTGCCAGTGGGGACAGGGGGGTTGAAGAGACCCAGTACTTC
CASGDRGVEETQYF
>TRBJ2-7|TRBV27|TRBD1
TGTGCCAGCAGATCACTCGGACAGGTCTACGAGCAGTACTTC
CASRSLGQVYEQYF
>TRBJ2-1|TRBV10-3|TRBD2
TGTGCCATCAGCGAACTAGCGGTCGATTACAATGAGCAGTTCTTC
CAISELAVDYNEQFF
>TRBJ2-1|TRBV9|TRBD2
TGTGCCAGCAGCGTTCGGCTAGCGGGAGTATATGAGCAGTTCTTC
CASSVRLAGVYEQFF
>TRBJ2-3|TRBV5-1|TRBD2
TGCGCCAGCAGCTTGGGGACTAGCGGGAGTGGGGGTGCAGATACGCAGTATTTT
CASSLGTSGSGGADTQYF
>TRBJ1-1|TRBV27|-
TGTGCCAGCAGTTTTTTGCAGGACACTGAAGCTTTCTTT
CASSFLQDTEAFF